This T cell receptor (beta chain) came from a study of radiotherapy plus CTLA-4 blockade in lung cancer. Overall study: Of all patients, approximately 17% responded objectively and roughly 31% showed disease control.

The sample holds one count of this clone. Its antigen is unidentified. Findings of the study overall: Dynamics of early blood T cell clones, together with interferon-beta, were reportedly the best predictors of response. Blood TCR clones of tumor origin expanded after radiotherapy plus ipilimumab.

Focal radiation plus CTLA-4 blockade with ipilimumab was given to patients with chemo-refractory metastatic non-small-cell lung cancer. Germline V gives CDR1 SGHRS, CDR2 YFSETQ. The CDR3 has 14 amino acids. Between the trimmed V and J ends, which lost 0 bases and 3 bases, there was a span of 10 bases. Sequenced by immunoSEQ multiplex PCR; TCRdb stores in-frame clones only, minus some. The table shows over 85,000 clones, with 88% occurring only once. The TCR was taken from a human donor with non-small cell lung cancer that progressed on radiotherapy plus ipilimumab. The starting material was peripheral blood, obtained from a patient treated with radiotherapy plus ipilimumab. The V call is TRBV5-1, the J call TRBJ2-7; possibly TRBD1 for D (6 bases). The CDR3 nucleotides are TGCGCCAGCAGCTTGGACAGGGCGAACTACGAGCAGTACTTC. It yields the protein CASSLDRANYEQYF. Full variable domain (outside the CDR3, taken from reference TRBV5-1 and TRBJ2-7): KAGVTQTPRYLIKTRGQQVTLSCSPISGHRSVSWYQQTPGQGLQFLFEYFSETQRNKGNFPGRFSGRQFSNSRSEMNVSTLELGDSALYLCASSLDRANYEQYFGPGTRLTVT.